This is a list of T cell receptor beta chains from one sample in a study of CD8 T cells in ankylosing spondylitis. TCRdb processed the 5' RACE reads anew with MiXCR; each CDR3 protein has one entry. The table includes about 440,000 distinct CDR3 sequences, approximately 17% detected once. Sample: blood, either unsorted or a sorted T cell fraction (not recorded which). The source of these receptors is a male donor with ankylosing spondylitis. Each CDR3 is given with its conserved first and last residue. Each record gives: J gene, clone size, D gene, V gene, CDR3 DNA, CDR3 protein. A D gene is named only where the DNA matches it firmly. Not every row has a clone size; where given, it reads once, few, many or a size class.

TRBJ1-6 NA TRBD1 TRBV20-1 TGCAGTGTCCCCCCCCCGGACAGGGAAAATTCACCCCTCCACTTT CSVPPPDRENSPLHF
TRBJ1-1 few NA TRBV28 TGTGCCAGCATAGTCCCGAACACTGAAGCTTTCTTT CASIVPNTEAFF
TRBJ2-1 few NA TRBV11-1 TGTGCCAGCAGCCCTCACAGGGCGGATGAGCAGTTCTTC CASSPHRADEQFF
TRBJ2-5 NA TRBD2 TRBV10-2 TGCGCCAGCAGGCCCGGGACTAGAGAATCCCTGGAGACCCAGTACTTC CASRPGTRESLETQYF
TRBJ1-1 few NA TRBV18 TGTGCCAGCTCACCACCGGGTCGCGGGGGCGTAGGCACTGAAGCTTTCTTT CASSPPGRGGVGTEAFF
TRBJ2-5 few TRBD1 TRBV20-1 TGCAGTGCCCCCACCCGGGACAGGGAAGAGACCCAGTACTTC CSAPTRDREETQYF
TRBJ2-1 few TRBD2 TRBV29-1 TGCAGCGTCGTCCCGGGACTAGCGGGGGTGGAGCAGTTCTTC CSVVPGLAGVEQFF
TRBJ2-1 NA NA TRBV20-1 TGCAGTAGGGCGGGGATTTACAATGAGCAGTTCTTC CSRAGIYNEQFF
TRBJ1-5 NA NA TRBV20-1 TGCAGTGCTAGGGGACTACGAAATAGCAATCAGCCCCAGCATTTT CSARGLRNSNQPQHF
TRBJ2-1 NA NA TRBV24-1 TGTGCCACCAGTGATGCCGGGCCGAAAGCCTACAATGAGCAGTTCTTC CATSDAGPKAYNEQFF
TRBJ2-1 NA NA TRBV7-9 TGTGCCAGCAGCTCGACCGGGACCTCAAAGCAGTTCTTC CASSSTGTSKQFF
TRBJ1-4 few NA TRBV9 TGTGCCAGCCCGGGCCACCTTAAAAAACTGTTTTTT CASPGHLKKLFF
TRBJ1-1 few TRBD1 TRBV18 TGTGCCAGCTCACCAACCGGACAGGGGGACACTGAAGCTTTCTTT CASSPTGQGDTEAFF
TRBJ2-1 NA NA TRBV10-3 TGTGCCTCCCAGGGGGGGGCTAAGAATGAGCAGTTCTTC CASQGGAKNEQFF
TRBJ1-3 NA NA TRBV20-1 TGCAGTGCGCCGGACTGGAGCTCTGGAAACACCATATATTTT CSAPDWSSGNTIYF
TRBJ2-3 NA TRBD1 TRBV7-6 TGTGCCAGCAGCTCAATCTACAGGGGGCCCCAGTATTTT CASSSIYRGPQYF